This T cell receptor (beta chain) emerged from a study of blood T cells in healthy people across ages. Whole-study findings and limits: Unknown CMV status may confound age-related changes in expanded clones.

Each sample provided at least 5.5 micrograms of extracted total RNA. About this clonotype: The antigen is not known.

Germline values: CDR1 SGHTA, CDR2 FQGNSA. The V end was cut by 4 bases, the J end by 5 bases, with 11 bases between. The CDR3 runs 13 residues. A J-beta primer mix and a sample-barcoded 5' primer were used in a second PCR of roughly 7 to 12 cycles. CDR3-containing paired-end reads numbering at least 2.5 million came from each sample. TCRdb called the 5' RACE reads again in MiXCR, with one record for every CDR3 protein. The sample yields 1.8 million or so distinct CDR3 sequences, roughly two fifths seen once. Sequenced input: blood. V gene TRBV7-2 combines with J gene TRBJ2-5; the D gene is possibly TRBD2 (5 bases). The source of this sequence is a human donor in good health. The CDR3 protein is CASSSWTAETQYF. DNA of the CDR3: TGTGCCAGCAGCTCTTGGACTGCGGAGACCCAGTACTTC.